These T cell receptor beta chains were read from a single sample in a study of T cells in Graves' hyperthyroidism and ophthalmopathy. Each CDR3 protein is one row after TCRdb ran MiXCR on the multiplex PCR reads. The table lists 280,000 or so distinct CDR3 sequences, over 12% of them singletons. The sequencing sample was made of blood. All receptors come from a woman between 50 and 59 years old with Graves' hyperthyroidism that later progressed to Graves' ophthalmopathy. The CDR3 runs from the conserved cysteine through the conserved F or W. The D gene is left open where the match is weak. Only some rows state a clone size, as once, few, many or a class for expanded clones.

V gene,clone size,D gene,J gene,CDR3 protein,CDR3 DNA
TRBV6-1,many,TRBD1,TRBJ1-1,CASRMTGGPEAFF,TGTGCCAGCAGAATGACAGGGGGACCTGAAGCTTTCTTT
TRBV7-3,many,TRBD1,TRBJ2-4,CASSSGQGKNIQYF,TGTGCCAGCAGCTCCGGACAGGGGAAAAACATTCAGTACTTC
TRBV11-2,.,TRBD1,TRBJ2-1,CASSGTGSYNEQFF,TGTGCCAGCAGCGGGACAGGGAGCTACAATGAGCAGTTCTTC
TRBV15,many,TRBD1,TRBJ1-1,CATSSWGQGGNTEAFF,TGTGCCACCAGCTCGTGGGGACAGGGTGGGAACACTGAAGCTTTCTTT
TRBV28,many,.,TRBJ1-1,CASSLSPGSTEAFF,TGTGCCAGCAGTTTATCCCCCGGGTCCACTGAAGCTTTCTTT
TRBV29-1,many,TRBD1,TRBJ2-1,CSAVGDRGRNEQFF,TGCAGCGCTGTAGGGGACAGGGGTAGAAATGAGCAGTTCTTC
TRBV18,.,TRBD1,TRBJ2-7,CASSPQGQGFYEQYF,TGTGCCAGCTCACCTCAAGGACAGGGATTTTACGAGCAGTACTTC
TRBV24-1,many,.,TRBJ2-5,CATSDGKGMEETQYF,TGTGCCACCTCCGACGGGAAAGGGATGGAAGAGACCCAGTACTTC
TRBV3-1,many,.,TRBJ1-3,CASSLTDTGNTIYF,TGTGCCAGCAGCCTGACAGACACTGGAAACACCATATATTTT
TRBV28,many,TRBD2,TRBJ2-7,CASGEREDPYEQYF,TGTGCCAGCGGCGAGCGGGAGGACCCCTACGAGCAGTACTTC
TRBV6-1,many,TRBD1,TRBJ2-7,CASSEAMGQGLYEQYF,TGTGCCAGCAGTGAAGCAATGGGACAGGGTCTCTACGAGCAGTACTTC
TRBV3-1,many,.,TRBJ2-1,CASSQDRGGKSNEQFF,TGTGCCAGCAGCCAAGATCGTGGCGGGAAGAGCAATGAGCAGTTCTTC
TRBV20-1,many,TRBD1,TRBJ1-2,CSAGGTGGDGYTF,TGCAGTGCTGGGGGGACAGGGGGCGATGGCTACACCTTC
TRBV9,.,.,TRBJ1-5,CASSVGGGFNQPQHF,TGTGCCAGCAGCGTAGGGGGCGGCTTCAATCAGCCCCAGCATTTT
TRBV2,many,TRBD1,TRBJ2-6,CASRRDREPGANVLTF,TGTGCCAGCAGGAGGGACAGAGAACCTGGGGCCAACGTCCTGACTTTC
TRBV20-1,many,TRBD2,TRBJ2-2,CSASPPSGRRNTGELFF,TGCAGTGCTAGTCCTCCTAGCGGGAGGAGGAACACCGGGGAGCTGTTTTTT
TRBV27,.,.,TRBJ2-7,CASRPGLYSYEQYF,TGTGCCAGCAGACCGGGACTTTACTCCTACGAGCAGTACTTC
TRBV7-3,.,TRBD2,TRBJ2-7,CASSSPRGSGRGYEQYF,TGTGCCAGCAGCTCCCCGCGTGGGAGCGGGAGAGGGTACGAGCAGTACTTC
TRBV18,many,.,TRBJ2-7,CASSPWGSGAWTGWNEEYF,.
TRBV5-1,many,.,TRBJ1-1,CASSYDGGNTEAFF,TGCGCCAGCAGTTATGACGGGGGGAACACTGAAGCTTTCTTT
TRBV28,.,.,TRBJ1-5,CASSLEQLDQPQHF,TGTGCCAGCAGTTTAGAACAGTTGGATCAGCCCCAGCATTTT
TRBV4-2,few,.,TRBJ2-7,CASSQVPGVYEQYF,TGTGCCAGCAGCCAAGTCCCGGGCGTCTACGAGCAGTACTTC
TRBV7-3,.,.,TRBJ2-1,CASSFGEKDYNEQFF,TGTGCCAGCAGCTTTGGAGAAAAGGACTACAATGAGCAGTTCTTC
TRBV18,many,.,TRBJ2-3,CASSPRWVSTDTQYF,TGTGCCAGCTCACCACGATGGGTTAGCACAGATACGCAGTATTTT
TRBV5-1,.,TRBD1,TRBJ2-5,CASSRGQGGETQYF,TGCGCCAGCAGCCGAGGACAGGGGGGCGAGACCCAGTACTTC
TRBV20-1,many,.,TRBJ2-7,CSAKGPWSSDKYEQYF,TGCAGTGCGAAAGGGCCTTGGTCTAGCGACAAATACGAGCAGTACTTC
TRBV4-1,many,.,TRBJ2-7,CASSQADLSLAEQYF,TGCGCCAGCAGCCAAGCGGATCTTTCCCTAGCAGAACAGTACTTC
TRBV6-1,many,TRBD1,TRBJ1-5,CASSHGTGSQPQHF,TGTGCCAGCAGTCATGGGACAGGGAGTCAGCCCCAGCATTTT
TRBV6-1,many,TRBD1,TRBJ1-2,CASRGRQGDYGYTF,TGTGCCAGCAGAGGAAGACAGGGGGACTATGGCTACACCTTC
TRBV20-1,many,.,TRBJ1-1,CSATLAGMNTEAFF,TGCAGTGCTACTTTGGCAGGGATGAACACTGAAGCTTTCTTT
TRBV5-1,few,.,TRBJ2-6,CASSSSSHSSGANVLTF,TGCGCCAGCAGCTCGAGCAGCCACAGCTCTGGGGCCAACGTCCTGACTTTC
TRBV7-2,many,.,TRBJ2-1,CACQRWEHYNEQFF,TGTGCCTGTCAGAGGTGGGAGCACTACAATGAGCAGTTCTTC
TRBV30,many,TRBD1,TRBJ1-1,CAWSAKQGLRGTEAFF,TGTGCCTGGAGTGCGAAACAGGGGTTGAGAGGGACTGAAGCTTTCTTT
TRBV24-1,once,.,TRBJ1-2,CATSRLFDYTF,TGTGCCACCAGCCGACTTTTTGACTACACCTTC
TRBV11-2,many,.,TRBJ1-6,CASSDDRPALHF,TGTGCCAGCAGCGACGACCGACCGGCCCTCCACTTT
TRBV6-2/TRBV6-3,once,.,TRBJ1-5,CASSVTSGRAGAQQPQHF,TGTGCCAGCAGTGTAACTAGCGGGAGGGCCGGGGCGCAGCAGCCCCAGCATTTT
TRBV5-1,many,TRBD1,TRBJ2-7,CASSHGTERYEQYF,TGCGCCAGCAGCCATGGGACAGAGCGATACGAGCAGTACTTC
TRBV28,many,.,TRBJ1-5,CASSSTPGQSNQPQHF,TGTGCCAGCAGTTCCACTCCGGGACAAAGCAATCAGCCCCAGCATTTT
TRBV9,few,.,TRBJ2-3,CASSVDRSTDTQYF,TGTGCCAGCAGCGTAGATAGGAGCACAGATACGCAGTATTTT
TRBV20-1,many,.,TRBJ2-4,CSASRRGQNIQYF,TGCAGTGCTAGTAGGAGGGGGCAAAACATTCAGTACTTC
TRBV3-1,few,.,TRBJ2-2,CASSPDTLGGELFF,TGTGCCAGCAGCCCCGACACACTCGGCGGGGAGCTGTTTTTT
TRBV18,.,.,TRBJ1-6,CASSEDSISSYNSPLHF,TGTGCCAGCAGCGAGGACTCCATTAGCTCCTATAATTCACCCCTCCACTTT
TRBV20-1,many,TRBD1,TRBJ1-5,CSASLQGAQAQPQHF,TGCAGTGCTAGCTTACAGGGGGCGCAGGCTCAGCCCCAGCATTTT